These 12 T cell receptor beta chains were sequenced from one sample in a study of blood T cells in healthy people across ages. A J-beta primer mix and a sample-barcoded 5' primer were used in a second PCR of roughly 6 to 11 cycles. Each CDR3 protein is one row after TCRdb ran MiXCR on the 5' RACE reads. The sample contains approximately 880,000 distinct CDR3 sequences, around 46% of which appear only once. Specimen: blood. The receptors stem from a man aged 30-40 years in good health.

This clonotype was found once. The V and J genes are TRBV3-1 and TRBJ2-5; unclear D gene. Germline-derived CDR1 and CDR2 are LGHDT and YNNKEL (reference sequence). Trimming cost V 0 bases and J 6 bases, with 5 bases left between them. The CDR3 sequence is 12 residues long. CDR3 sequence reads: CASSQDSKTQYF. CDR3 in DNA: TGTGCCAGCAGCCAAGATTCGAAGACCCAGTACTTC.

J is TRBJ2-5 and V is TRBV4-2; 12 bases are shared with TRBD2. The CDR3 is 16 amino acids. Germline V gives CDR1 LGHNA, CDR2 YNFKEQ. The junction had 0 bases not matched to a gene; V was cut back by 0 bases and J by 1 base. For the CDR3, the DNA is TGTGCCAGCAGCCAAGAGGGACTAGCGGGCCAAGAGACCCAGTACTTC. It encodes CASSQEGLAGQETQYF.

The V call is TRBV20-1, the J call TRBJ2-1, with a tentative D call TRBD2 (5 bases). Germline V CDR1 and CDR2: DFQATT, SNEGSKA (reference sequence). The ends were cut back, 1 base at V and 7 bases at J, with 14 bases in the middle. The CDR3 is made up of 14 amino acids. CDR3 sequence reads: CSARVIGKRNEQFF. In nucleotides, the CDR3 is TGCAGTGCTAGAGTAATAGGGAAGCGGAATGAGCAGTTCTTC.

CDR3: CATSSLLLSPGEQYF. In DNA, the CDR3 is TGTGCCACCAGCAGCCTCCTGCTATCTCCTGGGGAGCAGTACTTC. This chain links TRBV15 with TRBJ2-7; no reliable D call. The CDR3 extends over 15 amino acids. The germline V gene encodes CDR1 LNHNV and CDR2 YYDKDF (reference sequence). V was clipped by 3 bases and J by 7 bases, with 19 bases between them.

The rearrangement uses TRBV21-1 and TRBJ1-2; TRBD1, the table's D call, was not compared with the DNA. TRBV21-1 is described as a pseudogene. This CDR3 is built from 18 residues. The CDR3 is CASSLARTGGKVGNGYTF. DNA of the CDR3: TGTGCCAGCAGCCTGGCCCGGACAGGGGGAAAGGTTGGGAATGGCTACACCTTC.

The chain links TRBV20-1 to TRBJ2-4; tentatively, D is TRBD2 (6 bases). Germline V gene lookup returns CDR1 DFQATT and CDR2 SNEGSKA (reference sequence). This CDR3 region has 15 residues. V lost 5 bases and J 3 bases, leaving 17 bases between the germline ends. The CDR3 loop is CSAWDSSRSKNIQYF. The CDR3 region has the DNA TGCAGTGCTTGGGACTCCAGCCGGAGCAAAAACATTCAGTACTTC.

This clonotype was observed a few times. Here the CDR3 DNA reads TGTGCCAGCAGCACTCTCCAGGCTGTGAGCACAGATACGCAGTATTTT. Its translation is CASSTLQAVSTDTQYF. This chain connects TRBV9 to TRBJ2-3; D is ambiguous. Germline V gene lookup returns CDR1 SGDLS and CDR2 YYNGEE. V shed 4 bases and J shed 0 bases, with 15 bases lying between them. The CDR3 runs to 16 residues.

The J gene is TRBJ2-1, the V gene TRBV7-8; D may be TRBD1 or TRBD2 (6 bases each). Trimming pared 2 bases from V and 9 bases from J, leaving 20 bases between. CDR3 size: 16 residues. Germline V gives CDR1 SGHVS, CDR2 FQNEAQ. CDR3 loop: CASSLRAGEAASEQFF. Written as DNA, the CDR3 is TGTGCCAGCAGCTTACGGGCAGGGGAGGCTGCTAGTGAGCAGTTCTTC.

V gene TRBV4-1 combines with J gene TRBJ2-5; D perhaps matches TRBD1 (5 bases). V lost 2 bases and J lost 3, with 10 bases in between. The CDR3 spans 14 residues. The germline CDR1 and CDR2 sequences are MGHRA and YSYEKL. This CDR3 is CASSQQTAKETQYF. The CDR3 DNA sequence: TGCGCCAGCAGCCAACAGACAGCTAAAGAGACCCAGTACTTC.

This rearrangement joins TRBV6-5 to TRBJ1-1, with 7 bases aligning to TRBD1. From germline, CDR1 is MNHEY and CDR2 SVGAGI. V trimming: 4 bases; J trimming: 4 bases; junction bases outside the gene matches: 12. CDR3 length equals 16 residues. CDR3 DNA: TGTGCCAGCAGTTCCCTACGGACAGGTAGGAGCACTGAAGCTTTCTTT. This translates into CASSSLRTGRSTEAFF.

V gene TRBV6-6 combines with J gene TRBJ2-7, with TRBD1 identical over 8 bases. The germline CDR1 and CDR2 sequences are MNHNY and SVGAGI (reference sequence). V lost 2 bases and J lost 0; bases outside the gene matches: 3. The CDR3 is made up of 15 amino acids. The CDR3 bases are TGTGCCAGCAGTTACGAGGGACAGGACTCCTACGAGCAGTACTTC. It yields the protein CASSYEGQDSYEQYF.

Note on this clonotype: One end of the junction does not line up with germline, which may come from a read error. The chain uses TRBV5-7 and TRBJ2-7, with 8 positions matching TRBD1. TRBV5-7 has ORF status, its function being uncertain. This CDR3 has 16 amino acids. The CDR3 sequence: CAGSYWTGPLSYEQYF. CDR3 in DNA: TGTGCCGGCAGCTATTGGACAGGGCCCCTGTCCTACGAGCAGTACTTC.